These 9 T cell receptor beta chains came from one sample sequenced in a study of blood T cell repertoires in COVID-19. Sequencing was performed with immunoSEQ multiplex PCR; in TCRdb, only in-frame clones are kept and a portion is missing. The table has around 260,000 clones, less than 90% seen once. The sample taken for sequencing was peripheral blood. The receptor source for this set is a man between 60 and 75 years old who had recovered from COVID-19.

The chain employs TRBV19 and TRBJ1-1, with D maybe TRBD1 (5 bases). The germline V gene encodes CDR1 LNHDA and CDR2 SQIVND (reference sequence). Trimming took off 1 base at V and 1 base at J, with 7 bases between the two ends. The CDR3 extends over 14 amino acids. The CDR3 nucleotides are TGTGCCAGTAGTATAGGTGGGGCGAACACTGAAGCTTTCTTT. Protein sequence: CASSIGGANTEAFF.

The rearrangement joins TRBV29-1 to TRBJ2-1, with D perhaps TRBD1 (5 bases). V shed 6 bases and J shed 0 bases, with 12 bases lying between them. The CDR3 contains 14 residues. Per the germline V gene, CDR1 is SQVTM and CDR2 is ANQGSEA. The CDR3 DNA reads TGCAGCGTCCGACAGTTAGTCTCCTACAATGAGCAGTTCTTC. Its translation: CSVRQLVSYNEQFF.

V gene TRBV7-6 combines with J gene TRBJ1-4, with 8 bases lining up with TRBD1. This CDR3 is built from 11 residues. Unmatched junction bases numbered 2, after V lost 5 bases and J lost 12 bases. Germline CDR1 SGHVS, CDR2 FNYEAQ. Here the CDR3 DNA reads TGTGCCAGCAGCATGGACAGGGAACTGTTTTTT. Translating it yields CASSMDRELFF.

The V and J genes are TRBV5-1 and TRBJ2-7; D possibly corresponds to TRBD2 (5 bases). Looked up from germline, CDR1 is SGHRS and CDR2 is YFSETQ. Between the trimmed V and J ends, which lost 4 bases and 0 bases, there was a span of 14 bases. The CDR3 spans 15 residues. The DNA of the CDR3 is TGCGCCAGCAGCGGAACGGGGTACGCCTCCTACGAGCAGTACTTC. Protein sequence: CASSGTGYASYEQYF.

The CDR3 is CASSATLQGSLHF. Here the CDR3 DNA reads TGTGCCAGCAGCGCCACTTTACAGGGATCCCTCCACTTT. J is TRBJ1-6 and V is TRBV6-4; the D gene is possibly TRBD1 (6 bases). V lost 6 bases and J lost 14, with 17 bases in between. CDR1 MRHNA and CDR2 SNTAGT come from the germline V gene. CDR3 length: 13 residues.

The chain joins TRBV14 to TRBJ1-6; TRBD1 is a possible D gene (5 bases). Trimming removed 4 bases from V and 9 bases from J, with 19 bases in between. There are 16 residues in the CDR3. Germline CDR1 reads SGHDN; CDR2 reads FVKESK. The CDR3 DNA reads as TGTGCCAGCAGCCGACAGACAGTCTCCGTAGGTTCACCCCTCCACTTT. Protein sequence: CASSRQTVSVGSPLHF.

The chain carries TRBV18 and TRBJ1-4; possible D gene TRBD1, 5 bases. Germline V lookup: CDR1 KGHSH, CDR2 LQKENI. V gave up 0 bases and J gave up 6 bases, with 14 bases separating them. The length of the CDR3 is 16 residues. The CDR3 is CASSPPVRGQDEKLFF. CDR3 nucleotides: TGTGCCAGCTCACCACCGGTAAGGGGTCAAGATGAAAAACTGTTTTTT. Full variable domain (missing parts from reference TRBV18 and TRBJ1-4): NAGVMQNPRHLVRRRGQEARLRCSPMKGHSHVYWYRQLPEEGLKFMVYLQKENIIDESGMPKERFSAEFPKEGPSILRIQQVVRGDSAAYFCASSPPVRGQDEKLFFGSGTQLSVL.

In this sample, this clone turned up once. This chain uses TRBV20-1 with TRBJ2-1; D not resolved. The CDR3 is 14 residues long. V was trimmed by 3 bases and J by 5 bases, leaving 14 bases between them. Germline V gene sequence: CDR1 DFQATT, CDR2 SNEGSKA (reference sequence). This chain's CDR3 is CSASFPRLDNEQFF. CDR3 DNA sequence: TGCAGTGCTAGTTTCCCTCGACTCGACAATGAGCAGTTCTTC.

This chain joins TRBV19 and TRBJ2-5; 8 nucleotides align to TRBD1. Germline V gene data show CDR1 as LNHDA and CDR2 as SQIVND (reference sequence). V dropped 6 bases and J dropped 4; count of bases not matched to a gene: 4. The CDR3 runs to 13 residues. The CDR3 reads CASSRDRRETQYF. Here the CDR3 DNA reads TGTGCCAGTAGCCGGGACAGGCGAGAGACCCAGTACTTC.